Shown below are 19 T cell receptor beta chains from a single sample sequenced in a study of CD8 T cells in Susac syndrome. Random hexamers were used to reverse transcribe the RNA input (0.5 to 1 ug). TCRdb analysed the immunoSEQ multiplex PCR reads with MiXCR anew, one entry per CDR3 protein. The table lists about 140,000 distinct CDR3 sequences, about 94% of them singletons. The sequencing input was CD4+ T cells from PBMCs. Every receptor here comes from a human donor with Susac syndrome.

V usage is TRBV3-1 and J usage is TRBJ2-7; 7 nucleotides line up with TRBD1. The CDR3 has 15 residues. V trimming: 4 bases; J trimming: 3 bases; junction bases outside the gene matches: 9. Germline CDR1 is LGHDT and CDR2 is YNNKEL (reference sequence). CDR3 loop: CASSPVLGQNYEQYF. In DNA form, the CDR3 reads TGTGCCAGCAGCCCCGTCTTGGGACAGAACTACGAGCAGTACTTC.

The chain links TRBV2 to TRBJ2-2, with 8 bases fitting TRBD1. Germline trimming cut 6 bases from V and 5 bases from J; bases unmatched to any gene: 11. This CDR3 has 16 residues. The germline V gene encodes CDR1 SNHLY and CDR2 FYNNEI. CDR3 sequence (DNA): TGTGCCAGCAGCAACCTCGACAGGGGTGGTACCGGGGAGCTGTTTTTT. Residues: CASSNLDRGGTGELFF.

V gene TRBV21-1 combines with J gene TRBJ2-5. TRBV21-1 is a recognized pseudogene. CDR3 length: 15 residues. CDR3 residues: CASSNELSVHETQYF. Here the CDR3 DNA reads TGTGCCAGCAGCAATGAGTTATCGGTCCATGAGACCCAGTACTTC.

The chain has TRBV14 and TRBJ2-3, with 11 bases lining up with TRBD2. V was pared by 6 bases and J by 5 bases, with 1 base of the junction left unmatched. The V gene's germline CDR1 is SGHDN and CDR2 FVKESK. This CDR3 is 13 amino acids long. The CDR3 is CASSGLAGDTQYF. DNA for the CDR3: TGTGCCAGCAGTGGACTAGCGGGAGATACGCAGTATTTT.

CDR3 in amino acids: CASSLRLGNTNTEAFF. The CDR3 region has the DNA TGTGCCAGCAGCCTCCGGCTGGGGAATACGAACACTGAAGCTTTCTTT. The gene calls are TRBV3-1 and TRBJ1-1; D remains unclear. The CDR3 is 16 amino acids. V was cut by 4 bases and J by 1 base, with 16 bases left in between. Germline-derived CDR1 and CDR2 are LGHDT and YNNKEL (reference sequence).

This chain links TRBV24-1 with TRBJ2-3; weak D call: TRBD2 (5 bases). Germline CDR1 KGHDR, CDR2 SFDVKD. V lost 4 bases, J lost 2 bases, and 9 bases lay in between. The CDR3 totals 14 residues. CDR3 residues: CATSESGVTDTQYF. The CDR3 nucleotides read TGTGCCACCAGTGAATCCGGGGTCACAGATACGCAGTATTTT.

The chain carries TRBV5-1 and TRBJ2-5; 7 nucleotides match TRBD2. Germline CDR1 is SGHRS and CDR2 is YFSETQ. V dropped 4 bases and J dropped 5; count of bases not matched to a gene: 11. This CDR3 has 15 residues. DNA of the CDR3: TGCGCCAGCAGCCCCAACAGGCTGGGAGGGGAGACCCAGTACTTC. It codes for CASSPNRLGGETQYF.

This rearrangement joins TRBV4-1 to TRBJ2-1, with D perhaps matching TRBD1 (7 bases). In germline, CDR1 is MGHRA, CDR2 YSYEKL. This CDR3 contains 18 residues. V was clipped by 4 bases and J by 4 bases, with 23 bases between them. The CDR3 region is CASSLLEGALQGYNEQFF. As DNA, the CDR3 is TGCGCCAGCAGCCTCCTGGAGGGGGCCCTCCAGGGTTACAATGAGCAGTTCTTC.

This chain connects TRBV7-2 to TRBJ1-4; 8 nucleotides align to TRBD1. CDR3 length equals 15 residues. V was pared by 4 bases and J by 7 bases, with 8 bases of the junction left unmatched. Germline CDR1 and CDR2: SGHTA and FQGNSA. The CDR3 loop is CASSSQGARGEKLFF. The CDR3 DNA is TGTGCCAGCAGCTCCCAGGGGGCGAGGGGTGAAAAACTGTTTTTT. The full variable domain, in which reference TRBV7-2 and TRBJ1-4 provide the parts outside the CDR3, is GAGVSQSPSNKVTEKGKDVELRCDPISGHTALYWYRQSLGQGLEFLIYFQGNSAPDKSGLPSDRFSAERTGGSVSTLTIQRTQQEDSAVYLCASSSQGARGEKLFFGSGTQLSVL.

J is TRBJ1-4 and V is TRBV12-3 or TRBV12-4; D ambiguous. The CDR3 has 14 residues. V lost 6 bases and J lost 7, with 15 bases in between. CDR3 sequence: CASSQSSAGEKLFF. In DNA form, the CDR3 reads TGTGCCAGCAGCCAGAGTAGTGCGGGTGAAAAACTGTTTTTT.

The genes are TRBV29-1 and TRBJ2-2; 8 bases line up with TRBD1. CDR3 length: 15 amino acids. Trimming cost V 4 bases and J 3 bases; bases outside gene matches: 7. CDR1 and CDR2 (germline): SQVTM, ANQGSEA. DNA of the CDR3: TGCAGCGTTGGGACAGGGAAAGCGGACACCGGGGAGCTGTTTTTT. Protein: CSVGTGKADTGELFF.

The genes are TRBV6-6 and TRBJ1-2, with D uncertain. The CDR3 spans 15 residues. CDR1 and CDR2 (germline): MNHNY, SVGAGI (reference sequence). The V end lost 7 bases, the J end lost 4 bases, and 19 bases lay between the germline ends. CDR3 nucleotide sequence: TGTGCCAGCATCAACGAAGCCAGCGGTGGCTATGGCTACACCTTC. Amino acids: CASINEASGGYGYTF.

The CDR3: CASMGTLSSEQFF. DNA for the CDR3: TGTGCCAGCATGGGAACACTCAGCAGTGAGCAGTTCTTC. The V gene is TRBV2, the J gene TRBJ2-1, with no clear D. This CDR3 region has 13 residues. Trimming removed 7 bases from V and 9 bases from J, with 16 bases in between. In germline, CDR1 is SNHLY, CDR2 FYNNEI.

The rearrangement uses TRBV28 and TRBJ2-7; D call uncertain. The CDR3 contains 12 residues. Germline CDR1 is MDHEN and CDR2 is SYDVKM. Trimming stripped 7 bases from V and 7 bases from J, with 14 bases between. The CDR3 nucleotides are TGTGCCAGCAACCAACCCCAACGGGAGCAGTACTTC. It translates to CASNQPQREQYF.

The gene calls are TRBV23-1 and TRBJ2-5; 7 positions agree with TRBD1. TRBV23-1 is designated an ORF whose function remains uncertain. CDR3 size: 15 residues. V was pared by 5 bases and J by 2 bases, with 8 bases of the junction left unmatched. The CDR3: CASSSRTGSQETQYF. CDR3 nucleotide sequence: TGCGCCAGCAGTTCCAGGACAGGATCACAAGAGACCCAGTACTTC.

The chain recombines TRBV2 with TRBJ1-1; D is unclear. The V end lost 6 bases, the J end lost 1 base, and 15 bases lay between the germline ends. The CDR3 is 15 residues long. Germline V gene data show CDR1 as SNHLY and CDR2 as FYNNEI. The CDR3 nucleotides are TGTGCCAGCAGCGAAAGGGAGACGGGGAACACTGAAGCTTTCTTT. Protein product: CASSERETGNTEAFF. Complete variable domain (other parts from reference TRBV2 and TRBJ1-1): EPEVTQTPSHQVTQMGQEVILRCVPISNHLYFYWYRQILGQKVEFLVSFYNNEISEKSEIFDDQFSVERPDGSNFTLKIRSTKLEDSAMYFCASSERETGNTEAFFGQGTRLTVV.

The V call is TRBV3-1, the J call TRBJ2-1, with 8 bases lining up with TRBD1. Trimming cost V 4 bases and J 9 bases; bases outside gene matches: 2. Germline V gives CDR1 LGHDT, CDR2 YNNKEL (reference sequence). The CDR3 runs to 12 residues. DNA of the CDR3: TGTGCCAGCAGCCCTGACAGGGGTGAGCAGTTCTTC. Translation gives CASSPDRGEQFF.

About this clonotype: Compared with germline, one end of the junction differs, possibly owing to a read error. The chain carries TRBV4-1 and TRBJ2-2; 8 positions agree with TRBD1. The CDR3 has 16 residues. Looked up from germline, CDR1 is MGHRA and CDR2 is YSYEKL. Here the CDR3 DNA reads TGCGCCAGCAGCCAAGAGGACAGGGCGAACACCGGGGAGCTGCTTTTT. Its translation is CASSQEDRANTGELLF.

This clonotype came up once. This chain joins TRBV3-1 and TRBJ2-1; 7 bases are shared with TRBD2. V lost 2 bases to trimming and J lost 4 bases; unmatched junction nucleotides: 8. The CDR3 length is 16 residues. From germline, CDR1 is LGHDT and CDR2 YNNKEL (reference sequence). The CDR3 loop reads CASSQRGGGVYNEQFF. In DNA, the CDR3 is TGTGCCAGCAGCCAACGTGGCGGGGGAGTTTACAATGAGCAGTTCTTC.